These 9 T cell receptor beta chains were sequenced from one sample in a study of PD-L1 blockade in urothelial cancer. Libraries were prepared by immunoSEQ multiplex PCR; TCRdb keeps only in-frame clonotypes and omits some of them. This table has tens of thousands of clones, roughly four fifths appearing once. The material was PBMCs, obtained around atezolizumab (anti-PD-L1) treatment. These receptors originate from a man between 65 and 79 years old with urothelial cancer.

The chain joins TRBV19 to TRBJ1-2; D is ambiguous. The length of the CDR3 is 16 residues. Germline-derived CDR1 and CDR2 are LNHDA and SQIVND (reference sequence). The ends were cut back, 1 base at V and 7 bases at J, with 19 bases in the middle. The CDR3, as DNA: TGTGCCAGTAGTATAGCTGAGGGCCGGAGCGGTGGTGGCTACACCTTC. This gives the protein CASSIAEGRSGGGYTF.

DNA of the CDR3: TGTGCCAGCAGTCGGGGGGATTTACCGAACACTGAAGCTTTCTTT. This gives the protein CASSRGDLPNTEAFF. The rearrangement joins TRBV28 to TRBJ1-1; perhaps TRBD1 as D (5 bases). This CDR3 comprises 15 residues. CDR1 and CDR2 from the germline V gene are MDHEN and SYDVKM. V lost 5 bases and J 1 base, leaving 14 bases between the germline ends.

V and J are TRBV7-8 and TRBJ2-2; 10 bases are a match to TRBD2. Germline V gene lookup returns CDR1 SGHVS and CDR2 FQNEAQ. The V and J ends lost 2 bases and 6 bases, in that order; junction bases with no gene match: 9. There are 17 residues in the CDR3. CDR3 loop: CASSLRSPTSGAGELFF. DNA of the CDR3: TGTGCCAGCAGCTTAAGATCTCCTACTAGCGGGGCCGGGGAGCTGTTTTTT.

This clone came up a few times. CDR3 bases: TGTGCCAGCAGCTTGGGTCGGGACAATGAGCAGTTCTTC. This translates into CASSLGRDNEQFF. The rearrangement links TRBV5-6 to TRBJ2-1; D call uncertain. The germline V gene has CDR1 SGHDT and CDR2 YYEEEE. V was trimmed by 0 bases and J by 5 bases, leaving 6 bases between them. This CDR3 has 13 residues.

J is TRBJ2-1 and V is TRBV5-6; 9 bases map to TRBD2. With V trimmed by 3 bases and J by 6 bases, 7 bases remained unmatched. Per the germline V gene, CDR1 is SGHDT and CDR2 is YYEEEE. The CDR3 is 15 amino acids. For the CDR3, the DNA is TGTGCCAGCAGCTGGGGACTAGCTGGGCTCAATGAGCAGTTCTTC. Its protein is CASSWGLAGLNEQFF.

V gene TRBV5-1 combines with J gene TRBJ2-5; 14 bases align to TRBD2. Germline V lookup: CDR1 SGHRS, CDR2 YFSETQ. V shed 8 bases and J 5 bases; nucleotides not matched to a gene: 5. The CDR3 length is 14 residues. CDR3 in DNA: TGCGCCAGTACGGGACTAGCGGGAGTCGAGACCCAGTACTTC. Protein sequence: CASTGLAGVETQYF.

The chain uses TRBV7-9 and TRBJ2-1; D gene ambiguous. The CDR3 runs 15 residues. The ends were cut back, 4 bases at V and 5 bases at J, with 15 bases in the middle. The germline gives CDR1 SEHNR, CDR2 FQNEAQ (reference sequence). The CDR3 DNA follows: TGTGCCAGCAGCTCAATCGACCTCCGGGACAATGAGCAGTTCTTC. Protein sequence: CASSSIDLRDNEQFF.

This clone was seen a few times. The chain links TRBV5-6 to TRBJ1-4; 7 bases are shared with TRBD1. J gave up 6 bases and V 0 bases, and 5 bases lay outside the gene matches. CDR1 is SGHDT, CDR2 YYEEEE, per germline. This CDR3 has 15 residues. CDR3 sequence: CASSLGITGDEKLFF. CDR3 nucleotides: TGTGCCAGCAGCTTGGGAATTACAGGGGATGAAAAACTGTTTTTT.

The V call is TRBV28, the J call TRBJ1-2; tentative D call: TRBD1 (5 bases). Deletions cut 2 bases from V and 5 bases from J, with 15 bases between. Germline values: CDR1 MDHEN, CDR2 SYDVKM. This CDR3 is 15 amino acids long. The CDR3: CASSLSRAGGYGYTF. CDR3 in DNA: TGTGCCAGCAGTTTAAGCCGGGCCGGGGGATATGGCTACACCTTC.